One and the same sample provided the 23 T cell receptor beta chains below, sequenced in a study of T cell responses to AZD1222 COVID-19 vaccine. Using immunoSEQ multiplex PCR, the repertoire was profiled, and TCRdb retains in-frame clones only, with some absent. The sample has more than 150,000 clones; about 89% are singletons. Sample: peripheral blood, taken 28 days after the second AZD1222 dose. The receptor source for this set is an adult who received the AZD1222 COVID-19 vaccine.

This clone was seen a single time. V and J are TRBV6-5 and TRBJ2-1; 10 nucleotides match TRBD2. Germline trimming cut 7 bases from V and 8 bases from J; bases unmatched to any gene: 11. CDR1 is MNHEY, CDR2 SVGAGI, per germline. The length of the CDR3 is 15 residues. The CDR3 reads CASTMVTSGSYEQFF. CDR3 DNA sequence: TGTGCCAGCACCATGGTGACTAGCGGGTCATATGAGCAGTTCTTC.

CDR3 in amino acids: CASSSLGGIGNTIYF. CDR3 nucleotides: TGTGCCAGCAGCTCCCTCGGGGGGATTGGAAACACCATATATTTT. The genes are TRBV27 and TRBJ1-3, with D possibly being TRBD1 (5 bases). Germline CDR1 is MNHEY and CDR2 is SMNVEV (reference sequence). The V end was cut by 6 bases, the J end by 3 bases, with 15 bases between. The CDR3 covers 15 residues.

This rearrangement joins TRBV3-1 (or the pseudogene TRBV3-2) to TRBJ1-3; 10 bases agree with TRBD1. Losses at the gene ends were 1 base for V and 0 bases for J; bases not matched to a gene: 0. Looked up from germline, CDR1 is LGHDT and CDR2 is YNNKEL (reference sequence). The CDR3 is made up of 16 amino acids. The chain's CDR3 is CASSQGTGGSGNTIYF. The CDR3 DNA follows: TGTGCCAGCAGCCAAGGGACAGGGGGCTCTGGAAACACCATATATTTT.

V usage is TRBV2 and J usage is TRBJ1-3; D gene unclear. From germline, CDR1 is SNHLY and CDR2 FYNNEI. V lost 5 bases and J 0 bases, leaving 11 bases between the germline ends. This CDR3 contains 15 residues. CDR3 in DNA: TGTGCCAGCAGTTCTGTATTGTCCTCTGGAAACACCATATATTTT. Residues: CASSSVLSSGNTIYF.

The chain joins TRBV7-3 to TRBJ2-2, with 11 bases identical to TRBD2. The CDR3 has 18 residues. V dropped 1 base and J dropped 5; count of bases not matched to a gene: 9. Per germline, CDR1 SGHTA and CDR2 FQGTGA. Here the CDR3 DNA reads TGTGCCAGCAGCTTAATCGCCCTAGCGGGAGGTGTGACCGGGGAGCTGTTTTTT. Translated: CASSLIALAGGVTGELFF.

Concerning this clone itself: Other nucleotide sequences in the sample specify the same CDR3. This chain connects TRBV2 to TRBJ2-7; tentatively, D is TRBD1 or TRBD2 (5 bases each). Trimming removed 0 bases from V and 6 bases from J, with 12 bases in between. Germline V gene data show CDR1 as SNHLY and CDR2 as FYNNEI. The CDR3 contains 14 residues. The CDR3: CASSEAGVPGEQYF. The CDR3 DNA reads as TGTGCCAGCAGTGAAGCGGGGGTTCCCGGCGAGCAGTACTTC.

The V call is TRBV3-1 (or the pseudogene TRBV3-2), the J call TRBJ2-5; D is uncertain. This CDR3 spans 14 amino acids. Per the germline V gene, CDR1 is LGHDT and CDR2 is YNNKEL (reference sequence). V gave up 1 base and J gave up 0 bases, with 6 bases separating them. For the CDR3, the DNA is TGTGCCAGCAGCCAAGTCCACAACCAAGAGACCCAGTACTTC. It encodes CASSQVHNQETQYF.

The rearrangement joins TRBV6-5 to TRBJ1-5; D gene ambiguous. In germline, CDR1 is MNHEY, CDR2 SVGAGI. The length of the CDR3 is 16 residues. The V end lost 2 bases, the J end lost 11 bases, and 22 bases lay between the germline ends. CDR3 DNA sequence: TGTGCCAGCAGTTACGACTGGACCTTTAAGCGAGAGGCCCAGCATTTT. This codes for CASSYDWTFKREAQHF.

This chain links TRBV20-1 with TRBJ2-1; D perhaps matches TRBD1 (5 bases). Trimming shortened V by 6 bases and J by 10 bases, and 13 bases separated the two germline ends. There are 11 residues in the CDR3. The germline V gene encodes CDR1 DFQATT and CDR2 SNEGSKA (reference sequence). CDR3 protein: CSAASRGEQFF. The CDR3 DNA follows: TGCAGTGCCGCCAGTAGGGGCGAGCAGTTCTTC.

The chain's CDR3 is CAISADSGVNTGELFF. The DNA of the CDR3 is TGTGCCATCAGTGCGGATTCGGGAGTGAACACCGGGGAGCTGTTTTTT. The rearrangement uses TRBV10-3 and TRBJ2-2; a possible D gene is TRBD2 (6 bases). The V end lost 4 bases, the J end lost 1 base, and 13 bases lay between the germline ends. The CDR3 runs 16 residues. Germline V gene sequence: CDR1 ENHRY, CDR2 SYGVKD.

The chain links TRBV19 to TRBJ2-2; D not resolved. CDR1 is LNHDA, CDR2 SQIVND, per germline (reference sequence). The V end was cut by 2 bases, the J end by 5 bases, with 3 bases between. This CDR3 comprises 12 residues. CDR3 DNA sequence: TGTGCCAGTAGTATATGGACCGGGGAGCTGTTTTTT. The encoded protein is CASSIWTGELFF.

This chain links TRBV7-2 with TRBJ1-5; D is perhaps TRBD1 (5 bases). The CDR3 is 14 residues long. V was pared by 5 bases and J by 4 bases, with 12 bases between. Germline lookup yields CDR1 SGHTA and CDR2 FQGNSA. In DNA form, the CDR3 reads TGTGCCAGCAGCCCCGACAGTACTAATCAGCCCCAGCATTTT. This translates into CASSPDSTNQPQHF.

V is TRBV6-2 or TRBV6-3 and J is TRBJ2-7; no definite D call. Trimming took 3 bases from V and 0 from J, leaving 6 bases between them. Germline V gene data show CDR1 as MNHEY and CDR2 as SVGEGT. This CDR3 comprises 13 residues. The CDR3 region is CASSYDTSYEQYF. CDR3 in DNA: TGTGCCAGCAGTTATGACACCTCCTACGAGCAGTACTTC.

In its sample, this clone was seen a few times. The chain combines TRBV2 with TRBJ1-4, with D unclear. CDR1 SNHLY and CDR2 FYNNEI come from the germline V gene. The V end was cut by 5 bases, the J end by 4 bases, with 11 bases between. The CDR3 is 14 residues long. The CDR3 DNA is TGTGCCAGCAGTCCCCCGGGGTTTAATGAAAAACTGTTTTTT. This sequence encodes CASSPPGFNEKLFF.

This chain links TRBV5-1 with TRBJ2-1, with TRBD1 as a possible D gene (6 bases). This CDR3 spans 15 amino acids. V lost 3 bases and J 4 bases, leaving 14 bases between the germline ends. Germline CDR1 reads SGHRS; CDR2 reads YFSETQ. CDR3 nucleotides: TGCGCCAGCAGCTCGCAACCGGGACAATACAATGAGCAGTTCTTC. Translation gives CASSSQPGQYNEQFF.

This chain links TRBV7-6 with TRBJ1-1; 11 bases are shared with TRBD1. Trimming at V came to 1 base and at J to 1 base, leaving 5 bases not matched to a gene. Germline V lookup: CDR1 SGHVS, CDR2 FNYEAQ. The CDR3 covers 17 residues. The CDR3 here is CASSLGSGTGGNTEAFF. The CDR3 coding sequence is TGTGCCAGCAGCTTAGGATCCGGGACAGGGGGGAACACTGAAGCTTTCTTT.

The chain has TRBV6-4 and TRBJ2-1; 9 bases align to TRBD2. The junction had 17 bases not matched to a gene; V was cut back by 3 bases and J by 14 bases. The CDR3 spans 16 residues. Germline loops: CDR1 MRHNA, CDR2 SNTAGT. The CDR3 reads CASSETSGRRGWEKFF. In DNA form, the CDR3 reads TGTGCCAGCAGTGAAACTAGCGGGCGTCGAGGCTGGGAAAAGTTCTTC.

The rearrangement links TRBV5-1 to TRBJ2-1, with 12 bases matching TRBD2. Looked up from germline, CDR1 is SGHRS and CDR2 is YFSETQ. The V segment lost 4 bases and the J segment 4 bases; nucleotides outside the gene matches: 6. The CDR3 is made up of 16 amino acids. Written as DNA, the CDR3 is TGCGCCAGCAGCCCTACGACTAGCGGGAGTTACAATGAGCAGTTCTTC. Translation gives CASSPTTSGSYNEQFF.

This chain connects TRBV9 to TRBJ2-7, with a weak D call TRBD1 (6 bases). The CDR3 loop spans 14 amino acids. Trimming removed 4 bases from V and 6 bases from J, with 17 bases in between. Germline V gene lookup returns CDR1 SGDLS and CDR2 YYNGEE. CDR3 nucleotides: TGTGCCAGCAGCTTCACAGGGCAATCTTTCGAGCAGTACTTC. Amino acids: CASSFTGQSFEQYF.

The CDR3 loop reads CATNVGSATEAFF. The CDR3 DNA is TGTGCCACCAATGTTGGGAGCGCCACTGAAGCTTTCTTT. The chain combines TRBV10-3 with TRBJ1-1; D remains ambiguous. Germline values: CDR1 ENHRY, CDR2 SYGVKD. V was shortened by 10 bases and J by 4 bases, with 16 bases between the two germline ends. The CDR3 has 13 residues.

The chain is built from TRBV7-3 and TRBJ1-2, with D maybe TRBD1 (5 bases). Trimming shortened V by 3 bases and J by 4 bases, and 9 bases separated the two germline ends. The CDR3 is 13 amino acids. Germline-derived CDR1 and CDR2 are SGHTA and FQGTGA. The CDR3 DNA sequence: TGTGCCAGCAGCTTGGCAGGGACCTATGGCTACACCTTC. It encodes CASSLAGTYGYTF.

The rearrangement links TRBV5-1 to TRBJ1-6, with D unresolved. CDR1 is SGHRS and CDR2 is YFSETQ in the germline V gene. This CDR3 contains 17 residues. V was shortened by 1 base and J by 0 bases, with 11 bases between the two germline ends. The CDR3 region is CASSLSSLGSYNSPLHF. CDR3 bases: TGCGCCAGCAGCTTGTCCAGTTTGGGCTCCTATAATTCACCCCTCCACTTT.

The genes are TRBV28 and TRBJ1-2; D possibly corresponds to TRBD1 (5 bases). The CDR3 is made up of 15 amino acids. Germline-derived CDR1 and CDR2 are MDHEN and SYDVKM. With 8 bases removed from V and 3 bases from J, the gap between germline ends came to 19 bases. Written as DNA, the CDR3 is TGTGCCAGCTTCTCTCCTTCCAGGGTTCACTATGGCTACACCTTC. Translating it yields CASFSPSRVHYGYTF.